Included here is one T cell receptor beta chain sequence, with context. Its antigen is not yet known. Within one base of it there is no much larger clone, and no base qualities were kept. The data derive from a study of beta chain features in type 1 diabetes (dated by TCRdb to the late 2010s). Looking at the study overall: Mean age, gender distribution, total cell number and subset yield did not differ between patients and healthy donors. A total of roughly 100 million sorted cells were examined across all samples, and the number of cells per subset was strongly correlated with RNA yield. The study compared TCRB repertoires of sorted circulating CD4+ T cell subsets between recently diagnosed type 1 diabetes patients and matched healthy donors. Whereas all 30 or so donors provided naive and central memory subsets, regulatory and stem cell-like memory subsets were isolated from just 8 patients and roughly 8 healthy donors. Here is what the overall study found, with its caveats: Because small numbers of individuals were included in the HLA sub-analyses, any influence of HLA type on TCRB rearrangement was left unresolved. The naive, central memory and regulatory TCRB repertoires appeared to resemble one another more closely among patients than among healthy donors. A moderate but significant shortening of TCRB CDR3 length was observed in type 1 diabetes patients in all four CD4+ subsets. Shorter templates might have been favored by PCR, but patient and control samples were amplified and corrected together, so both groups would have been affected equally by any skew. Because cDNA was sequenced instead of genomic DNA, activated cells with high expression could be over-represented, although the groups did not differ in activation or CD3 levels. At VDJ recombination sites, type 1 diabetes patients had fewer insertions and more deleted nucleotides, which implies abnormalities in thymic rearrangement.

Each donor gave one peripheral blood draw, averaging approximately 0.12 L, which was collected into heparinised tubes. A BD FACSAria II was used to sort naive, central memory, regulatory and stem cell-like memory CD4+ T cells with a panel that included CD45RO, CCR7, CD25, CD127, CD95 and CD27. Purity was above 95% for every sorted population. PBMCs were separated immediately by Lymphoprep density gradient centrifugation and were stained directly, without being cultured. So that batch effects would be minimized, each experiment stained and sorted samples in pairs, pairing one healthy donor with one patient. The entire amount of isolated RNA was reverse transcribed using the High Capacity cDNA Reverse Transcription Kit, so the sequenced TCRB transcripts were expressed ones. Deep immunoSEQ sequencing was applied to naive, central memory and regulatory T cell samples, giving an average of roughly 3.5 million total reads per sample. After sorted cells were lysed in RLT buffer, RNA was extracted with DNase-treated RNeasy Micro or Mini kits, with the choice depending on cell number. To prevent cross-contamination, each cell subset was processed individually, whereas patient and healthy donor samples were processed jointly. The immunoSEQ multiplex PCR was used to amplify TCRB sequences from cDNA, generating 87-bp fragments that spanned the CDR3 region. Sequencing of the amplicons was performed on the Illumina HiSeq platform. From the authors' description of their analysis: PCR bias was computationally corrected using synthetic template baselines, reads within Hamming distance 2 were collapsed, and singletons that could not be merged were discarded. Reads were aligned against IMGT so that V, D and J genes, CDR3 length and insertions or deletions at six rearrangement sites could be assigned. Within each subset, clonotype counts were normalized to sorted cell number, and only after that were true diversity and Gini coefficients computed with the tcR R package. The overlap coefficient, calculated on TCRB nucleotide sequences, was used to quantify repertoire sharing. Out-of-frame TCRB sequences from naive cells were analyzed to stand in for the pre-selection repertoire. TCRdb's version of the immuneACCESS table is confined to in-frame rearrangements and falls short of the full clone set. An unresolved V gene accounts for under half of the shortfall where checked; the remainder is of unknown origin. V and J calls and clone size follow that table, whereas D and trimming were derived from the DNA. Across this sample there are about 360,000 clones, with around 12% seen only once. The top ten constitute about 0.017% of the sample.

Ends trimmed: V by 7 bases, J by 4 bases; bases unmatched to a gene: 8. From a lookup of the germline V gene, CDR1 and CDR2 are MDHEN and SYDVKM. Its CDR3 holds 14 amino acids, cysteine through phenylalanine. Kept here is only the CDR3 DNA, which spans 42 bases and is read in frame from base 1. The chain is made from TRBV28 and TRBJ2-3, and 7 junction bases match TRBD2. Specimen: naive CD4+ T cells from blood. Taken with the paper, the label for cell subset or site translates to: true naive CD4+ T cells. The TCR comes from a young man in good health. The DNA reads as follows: TGTGCCAGCATCGCGGGAGATTTTTCAGATACGCAGTATTTT. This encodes CASIAGDFSDTQYF.